The 2 T cell receptor beta chains in this list originate from one sample, sequenced in a study of human T cells and chemical hapten exposure. A single record per CDR3 protein comes from TCRdb applying MiXCR to the RACE reads. The sample shows 300,000 to 400,000 distinct CDR3 sequences, around 6.9% of them seen only once. The time point denotes: patch test 1, 2 weeks after DPC sensitization. Indicated treatment: therapeutic diphenylcyclopropenone sensitization with weekly scalp DPC. The specimen was whole blood, collected in connection with sensitization to the hapten diphenylcyclopropenone (DPC). The receptors were gathered from a woman aged 18-29 years with alopecia areata. Some clones in this sample may be carry-over from other donors' samples.

This clonotype has more than one count but fewer than ten. The V call is TRBV14, the J call TRBJ1-6; D gene uncertain. Trimming left V 0 bases short and J 8 bases short, with 14 bases between. Germline V gene lookup returns CDR1 SGHDN and CDR2 FVKESK. CDR3 length equals 16 residues. CDR3 coding DNA: TGTGCCAGCAGCCAAGATCTAGGGCAGTTCCATTCACCCCTCCACTTT. Translating gives CASSQDLGQFHSPLHF.

This clonotype was seen only a few times. The chain couples TRBV6-5 to TRBJ2-1; D ambiguous. There are 15 residues in the CDR3. Germline CDR1 reads MNHEY; CDR2 reads SVGAGI. V gave up 4 bases and J gave up 0 bases, with 10 bases separating them. This chain's CDR3 is CASSLKQSSYNEQFF. CDR3 coding DNA: TGTGCCAGCAGTTTAAAACAGAGCTCCTACAATGAGCAGTTCTTC.